These 27 T cell receptor beta chains share one sample of origin, sequenced in a study of shared clonotypes between healthy human individuals. Repertoires were generated with immunoSEQ multiplex PCR, while TCRdb's copy carries only in-frame clones and drops some. The sample lists over a million clones, about 84% occurring once. The sequencing sample was made of memory CD4+ T cells from PBMCs. Sample subset: CD45RA-negative fraction. The origin of the receptors is a man between 18 and 29 years old in good health. Some clones in this sample may be carry-over from other donors' samples.

The chain carries TRBV18 and TRBJ2-7; 7 nucleotides match TRBD1. The CDR3 is 14 residues long. The V segment lost 5 bases and the J segment 1 base; nucleotides outside the gene matches: 5. CDR1 and CDR2 from the germline V gene are KGHSH and LQKENI. CDR3 loop: CASSSGTASYEQYF. The DNA for the CDR3 is TGTGCCAGCTCATCCGGGACAGCTTCCTACGAGCAGTACTTC.

Here the CDR3 reads CASSSDRKGGSAFF. CDR3 in DNA: TGTGCCAGCAGTTCGGACAGGAAGGGAGGCTCGGCTTTCTTT. The chain employs TRBV6-5 and TRBJ1-1, with 7 bases aligning to TRBD1. J was trimmed by 11 bases and V by 4 bases; bases with no gene match: 13. CDR1 and CDR2 from the germline V gene are MNHEY and SVGAGI. CDR3 size: 14 residues.

The chain has TRBV4-1 and TRBJ1-1; TRBD1 is a possible D gene (5 bases). This CDR3 comprises 12 residues. Germline-derived CDR1 and CDR2 are MGHRA and YSYEKL. Trimming pared 6 bases from V and 5 bases from J, leaving 10 bases between. This CDR3 reads CASRGLGTEAFF. The CDR3 coding sequence is TGCGCCAGCAGGGGGCTGGGGACTGAAGCTTTCTTT.

As concerns this clone: The sample contains more than one DNA sequence encoding this CDR3. The chain is built from TRBV28 and TRBJ2-5; 8 bases are shared with TRBD2. The CDR3 consists of 12 residues. V dropped 6 bases and J dropped 3; count of bases not matched to a gene: 0. Germline CDR1 is MDHEN and CDR2 is SYDVKM. In DNA form, the CDR3 reads TGTGCCAGCAGACTAGCGGAAGAGACCCAGTACTTC. Translation: CASRLAEETQYF.

V gene TRBV5-5 combines with J gene TRBJ2-7, with no clear D. The V gene's germline CDR1 is SGHKS and CDR2 YYEKEE (reference sequence). Trimming took off 3 bases at V and 3 bases at J, with 19 bases between the two ends. This CDR3 comprises 16 residues. CDR3 sequence: CASSSSPQLTLYEQYF. The CDR3 DNA is TGTGCCAGCAGCTCCTCTCCACAACTCACTCTCTACGAGCAGTACTTC.

Concerning this clone: The same CDR3 can be traced to other DNA sequences in this sample. The V and J genes are TRBV27 and TRBJ2-5; 8 nucleotides line up with TRBD1. Per the germline V gene, CDR1 is MNHEY and CDR2 is SMNVEV (reference sequence). V lost 2 bases, J lost 0 bases, and 2 bases stayed unmatched. This CDR3 region has 15 residues. CDR3 in DNA: TGTGCCAGCAGTTTAGGGACAGGTTACCAAGAGACCCAGTACTTC. It codes for CASSLGTGYQETQYF.

This clone occurred a few times. This sequence joins TRBV10-1 and TRBJ1-1; TRBD1 might be the D (6 bases). This CDR3 comprises 13 residues. The V gene lost 6 bases and the J gene lost 3 bases, with 11 bases spanning the gap. Germline CDR1 WNHNN, CDR2 SYGVQD (reference sequence). CDR3 DNA sequence: TGCGCCAGCAGGGAACAGGGACACACTGAAGCTTTCTTT. Protein product: CASREQGHTEAFF.

The V and J genes are TRBV11-2 and TRBJ2-1, with D uncertain. The CDR3 has 11 amino acids. Germline-derived CDR1 and CDR2 are SGHAT and FQNNGV. V lost 5 bases and J lost 15, with 14 bases in between. The CDR3 sequence: CASSLGVASFF. The CDR3 coding sequence is TGTGCCAGCAGCCTCGGCGTCGCTTCGTTCTTC.

The rearrangement joins TRBV6-5 to TRBJ2-1, with D maybe TRBD2 (6 bases). The CDR3 is 13 residues long. With 6 bases removed from V and 8 bases from J, the gap between germline ends came to 14 bases. Germline V gene lookup returns CDR1 MNHEY and CDR2 SVGAGI. The DNA of the CDR3 is TGTGCCAGCAGGTCTAGCGCCGTTGATGAGCAGTTCTTC. It specifies CASRSSAVDEQFF.

CDR3 amino acids: CASSPEQGYLSHEQYF. CDR3 nucleotides: TGTGCCAGCAGCCCCGAACAGGGGTACTTATCCCACGAGCAGTACTTC. The V and J genes are TRBV14 and TRBJ2-7, with 7 nucleotides matching TRBD1. Germline CDR1 and CDR2: SGHDN and FVKESK. The CDR3 spans 16 residues. V dropped 4 bases and J dropped 5; count of bases not matched to a gene: 14.

The sample holds a few counts of this clone. This chain connects TRBV4-2 to TRBJ2-3, with 7 nucleotides matching TRBD1. Germline assignment: CDR1 LGHNA and CDR2 YNFKEQ. CDR3 length: 15 amino acids. Losses at the gene ends were 1 base for V and 2 bases for J; bases not matched to a gene: 3. CDR3 bases: TGTGCCAGCAGCCAAGGAGGGGGCGTCACAGATACGCAGTATTTT. This translates into CASSQGGGVTDTQYF.

This clone was seen once. The chain has TRBV5-1 and TRBJ1-2; D uncertain. Deletions cut 2 bases from V and 5 bases from J, with 19 bases between. The CDR3 runs 16 residues. Per germline, CDR1 SGHRS and CDR2 YFSETQ. The CDR3 sequence: CASSLGGVAYGYGYTF. The DNA of the CDR3 is TGCGCCAGCAGCTTAGGCGGGGTGGCCTATGGATATGGCTACACCTTC.

V is TRBV7-4 and J is TRBJ1-5, with TRBD1 identical over 9 bases. Trimming removed 0 bases from V and 4 bases from J; junction bases left unmatched: 13. CDR3 length equals 19 residues. Germline CDR1 and CDR2: SGHVT and SQSDAQ. The CDR3 DNA is TGTGCCAGCAGCTTAGCGAGCTGGACAGGGGTTATGGAGAATCAGCCCCAGCATTTT. The encoded protein is CASSLASWTGVMENQPQHF.

This clone was detected only a few times. The rearrangement joins TRBV11-2 to TRBJ2-4; D call uncertain. The CDR3 runs to 16 residues. In germline, CDR1 is SGHAT, CDR2 FQNNGV. V shed 4 bases and J shed 4 bases, with 17 bases lying between them. CDR3 loop: CASSSRSALEKNIQYF. In nucleotides, the CDR3 is TGTGCCAGCAGCTCCCGCAGTGCCCTGGAGAAAAACATTCAGTACTTC.

A single count supports this clone. The chain joins TRBV2 to TRBJ1-2, with D hard to call. The CDR3 loop spans 11 amino acids. V was trimmed by 8 bases and J by 1 base, leaving 5 bases between them. The germline gives CDR1 SNHLY, CDR2 FYNNEI. The CDR3 DNA follows: TGTGCCAGCGCCTTTAACTATGGCTACACCTTC. The encoded protein is CASAFNYGYTF.

This CDR3 is CAISAGGHRRNEQFF. DNA of the CDR3: TGTGCCATTTCTGCGGGAGGTCATCGGAGGAATGAGCAGTTCTTC. The genes are TRBV28 and TRBJ2-1, with TRBD2 identical over 8 bases. This CDR3 has 15 residues. The germline V gene has CDR1 MDHEN and CDR2 SYDVKM. J was trimmed by 7 bases and V by 10 bases; bases with no gene match: 15.

The J gene is TRBJ2-2, the V gene TRBV9; the D call may be TRBD1 or TRBD2 (5 bases each). Germline CDR1 is SGDLS and CDR2 is YYNGEE. Trimming left V 3 bases short and J 4 bases short, with 16 bases between. This CDR3 is built from 16 residues. Here the CDR3 reads CASSALGALTTGELFF. For the CDR3, the DNA is TGTGCCAGCAGCGCCCTCGGGGCTCTAACCACCGGGGAGCTGTTTTTT.

In regard to this clone: This sample includes further DNA sequences coding for the same CDR3. The chain recombines TRBV9 with TRBJ1-2; D uncertain. Germline values: CDR1 SGDLS, CDR2 YYNGEE. The V end lost 2 bases, the J end lost 3 bases, and 5 bases lay between the germline ends. The CDR3 contains 12 residues. CDR3 coding DNA: TGTGCCAGCAGCGTTGGTGACTATGGCTACACCTTC. Translating gives CASSVGDYGYTF.

This clone appeared a few times. The chain is built from TRBV5-1 and TRBJ2-2; 7 bases fit TRBD1. The J segment lost 5 bases and the V segment lost 0 bases, leaving 7 bases of the junction unmatched. The CDR3 covers 16 residues. Germline V gene data show CDR1 as SGHRS and CDR2 as YFSETQ. CDR3 loop: CASSLVGGRRTGELFF. The CDR3 DNA is TGCGCCAGCAGCTTGGTAGGGGGCAGGCGGACCGGGGAGCTGTTTTTT.

The J gene is TRBJ2-2, the V gene TRBV25-1, with no clear D. The CDR3 sequence is 15 residues long. From germline, CDR1 is MGHDK and CDR2 SYGVNS. V was cut by 3 bases and J by 6 bases, with 14 bases left in between. The CDR3 protein is CASSDSGRRAGELFF. The CDR3 DNA follows: TGTGCCAGCAGTGACTCAGGCCGAAGAGCCGGGGAGCTGTTTTTT. The full variable domain, its missing parts supplied by reference TRBV25-1 and TRBJ2-2, is EADIYQTPRYLVIGTGKKITLECSQTMGHDKMYWYQQDPGMELHLIHYSYGVNSTEKGDLSSESTVSRIRTEHFPLTLESARPSHTSQYLCASSDSGRRAGELFFGEGSRLTVL.

The chain has TRBV28 and TRBJ1-5; 8 bases fit TRBD1. The CDR3 covers 14 residues. Trimming took 3 bases from V and 9 from J; bases not matched to a gene: 7. Per germline, CDR1 MDHEN and CDR2 SYDVKM. CDR3 nucleotide sequence: TGTGCCAGCAGTTTCACAGGGGGGGATCGGCCCCAGCATTTT. Translation: CASSFTGGDRPQHF.

A word on this clone: A far more abundant clone sits one base away, making this likely a read error. Other DNA sequences within the sample encode an identical CDR3. This CDR3 reads CASSLQETQYF. CDR3 nucleotides: TGTGCCAGCAGCTTGCAAGAGACCCAGTACTTC. The chain employs TRBV5-6 and TRBJ2-5; D call uncertain. The CDR3 is made up of 11 amino acids. The ends were cut back, 1 base at V and 2 bases at J, with 0 bases in the middle. Germline values: CDR1 SGHDT, CDR2 YYEEEE.

This clone was seen just once. V usage is TRBV28 and J usage is TRBJ1-5, with 7 nucleotides matching TRBD1. There are 13 residues in the CDR3. V was clipped by 6 bases and J by 6 bases; unmatched bases: 5. Germline loops: CDR1 MDHEN, CDR2 SYDVKM. In DNA, the CDR3 is TGTGCCAGCAGCCCCGACAGGGTTCAGCCCCAGCATTTT. Protein product: CASSPDRVQPQHF. The whole variable domain, filled in from reference TRBV28 and TRBJ1-5, reads DVKVTQSSRYLVKRTGEKVFLECVQDMDHENMFWYRQDPGLGLRLIYFSYDVKMKEKGDIPEGYSVSREKKERFSLILESASTNQTSMYLCASSPDRVQPQHFGDGTRLSIL.

The chain recombines TRBV30 with TRBJ1-1; TRBD1 is a possible D gene (6 bases). This CDR3 is built from 12 residues. Germline CDR1 reads GTSNPN; CDR2 reads SVGIG (reference sequence). V was pared by 5 bases and J by 4 bases, with 11 bases between. As DNA, the CDR3 is TGTGCCTGGGATACAGGGCCCACTGAAGCTTTCTTT. Translated, it gives CAWDTGPTEAFF.

The J gene is TRBJ1-5, the V gene TRBV28; D ambiguous. This CDR3 has 14 residues. The V end lost 6 bases, the J end lost 5 bases, and 14 bases lay between the germline ends. Germline loops: CDR1 MDHEN, CDR2 SYDVKM. This CDR3 is CASRTRTEYQPQHF. CDR3 nucleotides: TGTGCCAGCAGAACACGGACGGAGTATCAGCCCCAGCATTTT.

The V and J genes are TRBV5-1 and TRBJ2-5, with D perhaps TRBD1 (5 bases). Per germline, CDR1 SGHRS and CDR2 YFSETQ. Trimming stripped 0 bases from V and 1 base from J, with 7 bases between. This CDR3 contains 14 residues. In nucleotides, the CDR3 is TGCGCCAGCAGCTTGGAACAGGCCCAAGAGACCCAGTACTTC. Its translation is CASSLEQAQETQYF.

The chain carries TRBV9 and TRBJ2-2; D may be TRBD1 (6 bases). The CDR3 is made up of 14 amino acids. V lost 2 bases and J lost 4, with 9 bases in between. Germline V gene sequence: CDR1 SGDLS, CDR2 YYNGEE. Here the CDR3 reads CASSVGQTTGELFF. DNA of the CDR3: TGTGCCAGCAGCGTTGGACAGACCACCGGGGAGCTGTTTTTT.